Listed below are T cell receptor beta chains from one sample, sequenced in a study of cytomegalovirus exposure and HLA in healthy donors. Sequencing was performed with immunoSEQ multiplex PCR; in TCRdb, only in-frame clones are kept and a portion is missing. The sample yields approximately 200,000 clones, about 81% seen once. Sequencing was done on a sample of PBMCs. The receptors originated from a woman between 25 and 40 years old in good health and CMV-seronegative. Each CDR3 is given with its conserved first and last residue. The D gene is left open where the match is weak. Size tells how often a clone was seen (once, few, many) or the class of an expanded clone, and some rows leave it out.

V gene,D gene,J gene,clone size,CDR3 protein,CDR3 DNA
TRBV18,NA,TRBJ2-1,NA,CASSPRNSATVGTEQFF,TGTGCCAGCTCACCACGTAATAGCGCGACCGTAGGCACTGAGCAGTTCTTC
TRBV16,NA,TRBJ1-5,NA,CASSPWTVNQPQHF,TGTGCCAGCAGCCCTTGGACAGTCAACCAGCCCCAGCATTTT
TRBV5-1,TRBD2,TRBJ2-3,once,CASSWGELAGPDTQYF,TGCGCCAGCAGCTGGGGAGAGCTAGCGGGACCAGATACGCAGTATTTT
TRBV10-3,NA,TRBJ1-5,few,CAIATGNGNQPQHF,TGTGCCATCGCTACAGGGAATGGCAATCAGCCCCAGCATTTT
TRBV6-6,TRBD1,TRBJ1-1,NA,CASSYDRANTEAFF,TGTGCCAGCAGTTACGACAGGGCGAACACTGAAGCTTTCTTT
TRBV10-3,TRBD1,TRBJ1-5,NA,CATDRGRPGNQPQHF,TGTGCCACGGACAGGGGGCGCCCCGGAAATCAGCCCCAGCATTTT
TRBV4-1,NA,TRBJ1-2,NA,CASSPGGAYGYTF,TGCGCCAGCAGCCCCGGGGGAGCTTATGGCTACACCTTC
TRBV7-9,TRBD1,TRBJ1-1,NA,CASSSRQGLTEAFF,TGTGCCAGCAGCTCTAGACAGGGTCTCACTGAAGCTTTCTTT
TRBV7-9,NA,TRBJ1-5,NA,CASSPEEGLDSNQPQHF,TGTGCCAGCAGCCCCGAAGAGGGATTAGATAGCAATCAGCCCCAGCATTTT
TRBV6-5,NA,TRBJ1-5,once,CASSKQSGNQPQHF,TGTGCCAGCAGTAAACAATCTGGCAATCAGCCCCAGCATTTT
TRBV7-9,NA,TRBJ2-7,NA,CASSLVAGLMEQYF,TGTGCCAGCAGCTTAGTCGCGGGACTTATGGAGCAGTACTTC
TRBV25-1,NA,TRBJ1-2,NA,CASSEAGRANYGYTF,TGTGCCAGCAGTGAAGCGGGCCGAGCTAACTATGGCTACACCTTC
TRBV6-1,TRBD1,TRBJ1-3,NA,CASSPRDRSGNTIYF,TGTGCCAGCAGTCCCCGGGACAGGAGCGGAAACACCATATATTTT
TRBV7-3,TRBD1,TRBJ2-7,NA,CASSFAGTGGFEQYF,TGTGCCAGCAGCTTTGCCGGGACAGGGGGTTTCGAGCAGTACTTC
TRBV12-5,NA,TRBJ1-1,NA,CASGRNRNTEAFF,TGTGCTAGTGGGCGAAACAGGAACACTGAAGCTTTCTTT
TRBV15,NA,TRBJ1-3,NA,CATSTKTGSGNTIYF,TGTGCCACCAGCACAAAGACAGGCTCTGGAAACACCATATATTTT
TRBV5-1,NA,TRBJ2-1,NA,CASSWSHEQFF,TGCGCCAGCAGCTGGAGCCATGAGCAGTTCTTC
TRBV5-1,NA,TRBJ1-2,NA,CASSLAGGEGYTF,TGCGCCAGCAGCTTGGCCGGGGGTGAAGGCTACACCTTC
TRBV10-3,TRBD2,TRBJ2-1,NA,CAISEWELGGTSGRASYNEQFF,TGTGCCATCAGTGAGTGGGAGTTGGGTGGGACTAGCGGGAGGGCCTCCTACAATGAGCAGTTCTTC
TRBV5-1,NA,TRBJ1-4,NA,CASSFGGTNEKLFF,TGCGCCAGCAGCTTCGGTGGAACTAATGAAAAACTGTTTTTT
TRBV19,TRBD2,TRBJ2-3,NA,CASSTQREGLPYTQYF,TGTGCCAGTAGTACCCAGCGGGAGGGCCTCCCCTATACGCAGTATTTT
TRBV7-2,TRBD1,TRBJ1-2,NA,CASSLASGTGYGYTF,TGTGCCAGCAGCTTAGCGTCCGGGACAGGGTATGGCTACACCTTC
TRBV27,TRBD1,TRBJ2-7,NA,CASSRFRDRDNEQYF,TGTGCCAGCAGCCGTTTCCGGGACAGGGACAACGAGCAGTACTTC
TRBV2,NA,TRBJ2-7,NA,CASSESRGGPYEQYF,TGTGCCAGCAGTGAATCTCGCGGGGGCCCCTACGAGCAGTACTTC
TRBV6-1,NA,TRBJ1-3,NA,CASSAGSLGNTIYF,TGTGCCAGCAGCGCCGGGAGCCTCGGAAACACCATATATTTT
TRBV6-1,NA,TRBJ2-2,NA,CASSEGTVNTGELFF,TGTGCCAGCAGTGAAGGGACTGTAAACACCGGGGAGCTGTTTTTT
TRBV2,TRBD1,TRBJ2-6,NA,CASRLVQGAFSGANVLTF,TGTGCCAGCAGATTAGTGCAGGGGGCATTCTCTGGGGCCAACGTCCTGACTTTC
TRBV7-2,TRBD2,TRBJ2-1,NA,CASSPGLGRAEQFF,TGTGCCAGCAGCCCTGGTCTCGGGAGGGCCGAGCAGTTCTTC
TRBV27,NA,TRBJ1-2,few,CASSLEVGAGYTF,TGTGCCAGCAGTTTAGAGGTAGGGGCTGGCTACACCTTC
TRBV19,TRBD1,TRBJ1-1,NA,CASKSEGGFEMGTEAFF,TGTGCCAGTAAATCGGAAGGGGGCTTTGAGATGGGCACTGAAGCTTTCTTT
TRBV7-9,NA,TRBJ1-1,few,CASSAGRSTEAFF,TGTGCCAGCAGCGCGGGCCGTAGCACTGAAGCTTTCTTT
TRBV27,NA,TRBJ2-7,NA,CASSHGTGYEQYF,TGTGCCAGCAGTCACGGGACTGGCTACGAGCAGTACTTC
TRBV11-2,TRBD1,TRBJ2-7,NA,CASSRGQGAYEQYF,TGTGCCAGCAGCCGAGGACAGGGGGCCTACGAGCAGTACTTC
TRBV14,TRBD1,TRBJ2-7,NA,CASSQEKDRDRGGEQYF,TGTGCCAGCAGCCAAGAGAAGGACCGGGACAGGGGTGGGGAGCAGTACTTC
TRBV28,NA,TRBJ1-1,NA,CASSPGRGFEAFF,TGTGCCAGCTCCCCGGGGAGGGGGTTTGAAGCTTTCTTT
TRBV6-1,NA,TRBJ1-1,NA,CASSELGTSRAFF,TGTGCCAGCAGTGAATTGGGCACCTCGCGAGCTTTCTTT
TRBV13,TRBD2,TRBJ2-3,NA,CASSWGEGNTDTQYF,TGTGCCAGCAGCTGGGGGGAGGGTAACACAGATACGCAGTATTTT
TRBV15,TRBD1,TRBJ1-1,NA,CATSGQEGRNTEAFF,TGTGCCACCAGCGGACAGGAGGGGAGGAACACTGAAGCTTTCTTT
TRBV10-3,NA,TRBJ1-2,NA,CAISENHRYGYTF,TGTGCCATCAGTGAAAATCACAGATATGGCTACACCTTC
TRBV6-6,NA,TRBJ2-7,NA,CASSYSRGGNEQYF,TGTGCCAGCAGTTACTCGAGGGGGGGAAACGAGCAGTACTTC
TRBV7-6,TRBD2,TRBJ2-7,NA,CASSPWTSGVVNEQYF,TGTGCCAGCAGCCCGTGGACTAGCGGGGTAGTGAACGAGCAGTACTTC
TRBV2,NA,TRBJ2-5,NA,CASTQGQNQETQYF,TGTGCCAGCACGCAGGGGCAGAACCAAGAGACCCAGTACTTC
TRBV18,TRBD1,TRBJ1-4,NA,CASSRDRTNEKLFF,TGTGCCAGCTCACGGGACAGAACTAATGAAAAACTGTTTTTT
TRBV5-4,NA,TRBJ2-7,NA,CASSGDRKTYEQYF,TGTGCCAGCAGCGGCGACAGGAAGACCTACGAGCAGTACTTC
TRBV5-1,NA,TRBJ2-5,NA,CASSLGQLNLRETQYF,TGCGCCAGCAGCCTAGGACAGCTCAATCTGAGAGAGACCCAGTACTTC
TRBV5-5,NA,TRBJ1-5,NA,CASSFRLGGDQPQHF,TGTGCCAGCAGCTTCCGGTTAGGGGGTGATCAGCCCCAGCATTTT
TRBV18,TRBD1,TRBJ1-5,NA,CASSPLEGANQPQHF,TGTGCCAGCTCACCACTCGAGGGGGCCAATCAGCCCCAGCATTTT
TRBV30,TRBD1,TRBJ1-5,NA,CAWSVLGQGAWGQPQHF,TGTGCCTGGAGTGTACTGGGACAGGGGGCTTGGGGTCAGCCCCAGCATTTT
TRBV6-5,TRBD1,TRBJ2-7,NA,CASSYSMGTGYHEQYF,TGTGCCAGCAGTTACTCGATGGGGACAGGGTACCACGAGCAGTACTTC
TRBV9,NA,TRBJ2-7,NA,CASSPEGTLEQYF,TGTGCCAGCAGCCCGGAGGGCACCCTCGAGCAGTACTTC
TRBV9,TRBD1,TRBJ1-1,NA,CASSDYRGVNTEAFF,TGTGCCAGCAGCGACTACAGGGGAGTGAACACTGAAGCTTTCTTT
TRBV18,NA,TRBJ2-5,NA,CASSQMNGETQYF,TGTGCCAGCTCACAAATGAACGGGGAGACCCAGTACTTC
TRBV7-6,NA,TRBJ2-3,NA,CASSLMELSTDTQYF,TGTGCCAGCAGCTTAATGGAACTAAGCACAGATACGCAGTATTTT